What follows are 23 T cell receptor beta chains derived from one specimen sequenced in a study of blood T cell repertoires in COVID-19. Profiled with immunoSEQ multiplex PCR; TCRdb holds only in-frame clones, not every one. The data show 250,000 to 300,000 clones, around 86% seen once. The sample was peripheral blood. Source of these receptors: a woman between 40 and 50 years old who had recovered from COVID-19.

The chain recombines TRBV27 with TRBJ2-5, with D possibly being TRBD1 (7 bases). This CDR3 region has 16 residues. Germline CDR1 is MNHEY and CDR2 is SMNVEV (reference sequence). Trimming removed 3 bases from V and 0 bases from J, with 14 bases in between. CDR3 amino acids: CASSFGPRGDQETQYF. The CDR3 DNA is TGTGCCAGCAGTTTTGGTCCCAGGGGGGACCAAGAGACCCAGTACTTC.

This clone was seen just once. This chain connects TRBV5-1 to TRBJ2-2; 9 bases align to TRBD1. V lost 2 bases, J lost 5 bases, and 13 bases stayed unmatched. The CDR3 runs 18 residues. Germline V gives CDR1 SGHRS, CDR2 YFSETQ. The CDR3 bases are TGCGCCAGCAGCTTTACCCGCGGGGGACAGGGATGGACCGGGGAGCTGTTTTTT. This encodes CASSFTRGGQGWTGELFF.

This sequence joins TRBV6-6 and TRBJ1-2, with D perhaps TRBD1 (6 bases). V was cut by 7 bases and J by 4 bases, with 10 bases left in between. Germline V gene lookup returns CDR1 MNHNY and CDR2 SVGAGI (reference sequence). This CDR3 is built from 12 residues. CDR3 amino acids: CASNAGAYGYTF. In DNA, the CDR3 is TGTGCCAGCAACGCGGGGGCCTATGGCTACACCTTC.

V is TRBV6-2 or TRBV6-3 and J is TRBJ2-5; 10 bases are shared with TRBD2. Germline trimming cut 0 bases from V and 5 bases from J; bases unmatched to any gene: 6. CDR3 length equals 16 residues. Germline CDR1 reads MNHEY; CDR2 reads SVGEGT. Here the CDR3 DNA reads TGTGCCAGCAGTTACTCGGCAGCGGGGGGGCGGGAGACCCAGTACTTC. Protein: CASSYSAAGGRETQYF.

This clone was detected only once. The chain recombines TRBV5-1 with TRBJ1-3; unclear D gene. Germline-derived CDR1 and CDR2 are SGHRS and YFSETQ. The germline V and J ends were trimmed by 0 bases and 0 bases, with 10 bases remaining between them. This CDR3 has 16 amino acids. As DNA, the CDR3 is TGCGCCAGCAGCTTGGGGGCAGCCCACTCTGGAAACACCATATATTTT. Translating it yields CASSLGAAHSGNTIYF.

This rearrangement joins TRBV25-1 to TRBJ2-7; D possibly corresponds to TRBD1 (5 bases). Germline CDR1 and CDR2: MGHDK and SYGVNS. There are 13 residues in the CDR3. The V end was cut by 1 base, the J end by 6 bases, with 10 bases between. The CDR3 DNA reads as TGTGCCAGCAGTGAATTATATAGGGGCGAGCAGTACTTC. It codes for CASSELYRGEQYF.

The chain is built from TRBV5-1 and TRBJ2-3, with 8 nucleotides matching TRBD2. The CDR3 has 16 amino acids. Germline V CDR1 and CDR2: SGHRS, YFSETQ. Trimming at V came to 4 bases and at J to 1 base, leaving 8 bases not matched to a gene. The CDR3 sequence is CASSPGGSGGTDTQYF. The DNA of the CDR3 is TGCGCCAGCAGCCCCGGGGGTAGCGGGGGCACAGATACGCAGTATTTT.

The chain has TRBV7-2 and TRBJ2-7; D possibly corresponds to TRBD1 (6 bases). V lost 5 bases and J lost 1, with 12 bases in between. The CDR3 is made up of 14 amino acids. CDR1 and CDR2 from the germline V gene are SGHTA and FQGNSA. The CDR3 reads CASSPKRGSYEQYF. CDR3 nucleotides: TGTGCCAGCAGCCCCAAGAGGGGGTCCTACGAGCAGTACTTC. Using reference TRBV7-2 and TRBJ2-7 for the parts outside the CDR3, the full variable domain is GAGVSQSPSNKVTEKGKDVELRCDPISGHTALYWYRQSLGQGLEFLIYFQGNSAPDKSGLPSDRFSAERTGGSVSTLTIQRTQQEDSAVYLCASSPKRGSYEQYFGPGTRLTVT.

This clone has only a few counts. CDR3 sequence reads: CASRGSGNQPQHF. The CDR3 DNA follows: TGTGCCAGCCGGGGTAGTGGCAATCAGCCCCAGCATTTT. The V and J genes are TRBV12-3 or TRBV12-4 and TRBJ1-5; D remains unclear. The CDR3 covers 13 residues. Between the trimmed V and J ends, which lost 8 bases and 2 bases, there was a span of 10 bases.

The rearrangement uses TRBV9 and TRBJ2-7; D unclear. CDR1 is SGDLS, CDR2 YYNGEE, per germline. The CDR3 totals 13 residues. V lost 0 bases and J 7 bases, leaving 11 bases between the germline ends. The CDR3 nucleotides are TGTGCCAGCAGCGTAGGGTTAAGGCGGGAGCAGTACTTC. As protein: CASSVGLRREQYF.

The chain links TRBV9 to TRBJ2-1; TRBD1 is a possible D gene (6 bases). V was shortened by 2 bases and J by 4 bases, with 10 bases between the two germline ends. CDR1 is SGDLS and CDR2 is YYNGEE in the germline V gene. CDR3 size: 14 residues. The CDR3 region is CASSVWTDYNEQFF. CDR3 in DNA: TGTGCCAGCAGCGTCTGGACAGATTACAATGAGCAGTTCTTC.

In this sample, this clone turned up once. The rearrangement uses TRBV2 and TRBJ1-2; D remains unclear. Trimming pared 0 bases from V and 2 bases from J, leaving 10 bases between. This CDR3 comprises 15 residues. Per the germline V gene, CDR1 is SNHLY and CDR2 is FYNNEI. This chain's CDR3 is CASSEARATNYGYTF. The CDR3 region has the DNA TGTGCCAGCAGTGAAGCGAGGGCAACCAACTATGGCTACACCTTC.

This rearrangement joins TRBV9 to TRBJ2-3; a possible D gene is TRBD1 (6 bases). This CDR3 has 14 residues. Germline assignment: CDR1 SGDLS and CDR2 YYNGEE. V shed 1 base and J shed 6 bases, with 12 bases lying between them. The CDR3 sequence is CASSVTTGSDTQYF. The CDR3 DNA follows: TGTGCCAGCAGCGTAACCACAGGGAGCGATACGCAGTATTTT.

The chain couples TRBV9 to TRBJ2-7, with D perhaps TRBD1 (6 bases). This CDR3 region has 16 residues. V lost 4 bases to trimming and J lost 1 base, with 18 bases between them. The germline V gene encodes CDR1 SGDLS and CDR2 YYNGEE. CDR3 sequence (DNA): TGTGCCAGCAGCCCCCGAGGGGGATCGGGATCCTACGAGCAGTACTTC. Translating gives CASSPRGGSGSYEQYF.

The chain has TRBV11-2 and TRBJ1-3; D uncertain. Trimming cost V 4 bases and J 3 bases, with 19 bases left between them. The CDR3 sequence is 17 residues long. CDR1 and CDR2 from the germline V gene are SGHAT and FQNNGV. In DNA form, the CDR3 reads TGTGCCAGCAGCTACCTCCTTCCGGCGGGCGGTGGAAACACCATATATTTT. This encodes CASSYLLPAGGGNTIYF. Full variable domain (missing parts from reference TRBV11-2 and TRBJ1-3): EAGVAQSPRYKIIEKRQSVAFWCNPISGHATLYWYQQILGQGPKLLIQFQNNGVVDDSQLPKDRFSAERLKGVDSTLKIQPAKLEDSAVYLCASSYLLPAGGGNTIYFGEGSWLTVV.

The rearrangement joins TRBV3-1 (or the pseudogene TRBV3-2) to TRBJ1-4; D is ambiguous. This CDR3 spans 15 amino acids. Germline assignment: CDR1 LGHDT and CDR2 YNNKEL (reference sequence). Between the trimmed V and J ends, which lost 4 bases and 0 bases, there was a span of 9 bases. The CDR3 loop reads CASSRWAATNEKLFF. The CDR3, as DNA: TGTGCCAGCAGCCGCTGGGCAGCAACTAATGAAAAACTGTTTTTT.

The CDR3: CASSLVTGIYNEQFF. The DNA of the CDR3 is TGTGCCAGCAGTTTAGTGACAGGGATATACAATGAGCAGTTCTTC. The chain links TRBV27 to TRBJ2-1; 7 bases are a match to TRBD1. J lost 4 bases, V lost 2 bases, and 5 bases had no gene match. The CDR3 is made up of 15 amino acids. Germline-derived CDR1 and CDR2 are MNHEY and SMNVEV (reference sequence).

The chain has TRBV7-3 and TRBJ2-2, with TRBD2 identical over 9 bases. In germline, CDR1 is SGHTA, CDR2 FQGTGA. J was trimmed by 2 bases and V by 6 bases; bases with no gene match: 4. CDR3 length equals 15 residues. CDR3 nucleotides: TGTGCCAGCAGATTGACTAGCGGAAACACCGGGGAGCTGTTTTTT. Translating it yields CASRLTSGNTGELFF.

The chain carries TRBV5-1 and TRBJ2-2, with TRBD1 matching over 10 bases. This CDR3 comprises 15 residues. V dropped 0 bases and J dropped 4; count of bases not matched to a gene: 0. CDR1 is SGHRS, CDR2 YFSETQ, per germline. In nucleotides, the CDR3 is TGCGCCAGCAGCTTGGGGGACAGGGGCACCGGGGAGCTGTTTTTT. Its protein is CASSLGDRGTGELFF.

This chain joins TRBV11-2 and TRBJ2-7, with 8 bases fitting TRBD1. Germline V gene sequence: CDR1 SGHAT, CDR2 FQNNGV. The CDR3 is made up of 13 amino acids. Trimming cost V 5 bases and J 5 bases; bases outside gene matches: 5. CDR3 protein: CASSQDRDHEQYF. The CDR3 nucleotides read TGTGCCAGCAGCCAGGACAGGGACCACGAGCAGTACTTC.

The V call is TRBV18, the J call TRBJ2-6, with no clear D. This CDR3 region has 13 residues. V lost 2 bases and J 5 bases, leaving 4 bases between the germline ends. The germline CDR1 and CDR2 sequences are KGHSH and LQKENI. The CDR3 sequence: CASSPDWANVLTF. The DNA of the CDR3 is TGTGCCAGCTCACCAGACTGGGCCAACGTCCTGACTTTC.

V and J are TRBV5-8 and TRBJ1-6, with D unclear. The CDR3 runs to 14 residues. CDR1 SGHTS and CDR2 YDEGEE come from the germline V gene. The V end was cut by 0 bases, the J end by 9 bases, with 10 bases between. Here the CDR3 reads CASSLAGSGSPLHF. The CDR3 DNA reads TGTGCCAGCAGCTTGGCTGGTTCCGGTTCACCCCTCCACTTT.

The CDR3 here is CASSQELTSGETQYF. The CDR3 coding sequence is TGTGCCAGCAGCCAAGAGCTAACTAGTGGAGAGACCCAGTACTTC. J is TRBJ2-5 and V is TRBV3-1 (or the pseudogene TRBV3-2), with D possibly matching TRBD2 (5 bases). Trimming cost V 0 bases and J 4 bases, with 12 bases left between them. The V gene's germline CDR1 is LGHDT and CDR2 YNNKEL (reference sequence). The CDR3 loop spans 15 amino acids.